What follows are 26 T cell receptor beta chains derived from one specimen sequenced in a study of T-cell reconstitution after alpha-beta-depleted transplantation in children. Molecular barcoding with unique molecular identifiers was used for the TCRbeta library. TCRdb used MiXCR to reprocess the PCR reads, holding one entry per CDR3 protein. This sample has 450,000 to 600,000 distinct CDR3 sequences, with about 18% found just once. Source: PBMCs from the stem cell graft donor, taken from the stem cell graft. All receptors derive from a human donor who donated a stem cell graft to a child with acute lymphoblastic leukemia.

This rearrangement joins TRBV19 to TRBJ2-7; the match to TRBD1 covers 8 bases. Germline CDR1 reads LNHDA; CDR2 reads SQIVND (reference sequence). The V segment lost 3 bases and the J segment 1 base; nucleotides outside the gene matches: 5. The CDR3 runs 15 residues. CDR3 coding DNA: TGTGCCAGTAGTATCGACAGGGGCCGATCCTACGAGCAGTACTTC. Translation gives CASSIDRGRSYEQYF.

This clonotype was observed a few times. This chain uses TRBV9 with TRBJ2-7; 13 bases map to TRBD2. The CDR3 is 18 residues long. The V gene end was trimmed by 7 bases and the J gene end by 5 bases; junction bases not matched to a gene: 18. CDR1 and CDR2 (germline): SGDLS, YYNGEE. The CDR3 nucleotides are TGTGCCAGCGGCCAACAAGGACTAGCGGGAGCCCCTGGGGACGAGCAGTACTTC. This gives the protein CASGQQGLAGAPGDEQYF.

This clonotype was seen more than once but under ten times. The V and J genes are TRBV13 and TRBJ2-1; D gene unclear. The CDR3 sequence is 15 residues long. The germline V and J ends were trimmed by 2 bases and 9 bases, with 17 bases remaining between them. Germline V CDR1 and CDR2: PRHDT, FYEKMQ (reference sequence). The CDR3 DNA sequence: TGTGCCAGCAGCTTAAGTCTTAAACCTGCCAGTGAGCAGTTCTTC. It codes for CASSLSLKPASEQFF.

This clonotype has at least ten counts. The gene calls are TRBV27 and TRBJ2-7; 9 positions agree with TRBD1. J was trimmed by 3 bases and V by 2 bases; bases with no gene match: 2. The CDR3 runs to 14 residues. Germline V gene sequence: CDR1 MNHEY, CDR2 SMNVEV (reference sequence). CDR3: CASSLTGQGYEQYF. The CDR3 DNA reads as TGTGCCAGCAGTTTAACGGGACAGGGCTACGAGCAGTACTTC.

The chain combines TRBV6-5 with TRBJ2-4; TRBD1 matches at 9 bases. CDR3 length: 15 residues. V lost 2 bases to trimming and J lost 8 bases; unmatched junction nucleotides: 7. The germline V gene has CDR1 MNHEY and CDR2 SVGAGI. CDR3 region: CASSYRDRAWDIQYF. Here the CDR3 DNA reads TGTGCCAGCAGTTACAGGGACAGGGCCTGGGACATTCAGTACTTC.

This clonotype was counted between two and nine times. V usage is TRBV4-1 and J usage is TRBJ2-7; D is unclear. This CDR3 is built from 12 residues. Per the germline V gene, CDR1 is MGHRA and CDR2 is YSYEKL. Trimming stripped 3 bases from V and 3 bases from J, with 6 bases between. CDR3 sequence: CASSHPGYEQYF. For the CDR3, the DNA is TGCGCCAGCAGCCATCCAGGCTACGAGCAGTACTTC.

Only a few counts were recorded for this clonotype. CDR3 coding DNA: TGCGCCAGCAGCATCCGGGGGCAGGAAAGGAATGAGCAGTTCTTC. This codes for CASSIRGQERNEQFF. The J gene is TRBJ2-1, the V gene TRBV5-1; the D gene could be TRBD1 or TRBD2 (6 bases each). Trimming took off 4 bases at V and 7 bases at J, with 18 bases between the two ends. The CDR3 sequence is 15 residues long. Germline CDR1 is SGHRS and CDR2 is YFSETQ.

The chain has TRBV7-9 and TRBJ2-2; a possible D gene is TRBD2 (5 bases). This CDR3 spans 16 amino acids. Germline values: CDR1 SEHNR, CDR2 FQNEAQ (reference sequence). Trimming shortened V by 5 bases and J by 8 bases, and 21 bases separated the two germline ends. This CDR3 is CASSDPGPTEEGELFF. DNA of the CDR3: TGTGCCAGCAGCGATCCCGGGCCGACGGAGGAGGGGGAGCTGTTTTTT.

This chain's CDR3 is CASSLVLLRERTGELFF. CDR3 sequence (DNA): TGCGCCAGCAGCTTGGTCCTTCTGCGGGAGCGGACCGGGGAGCTGTTTTTT. The V gene is TRBV5-1, the J gene TRBJ2-2, with 7 bases aligning to TRBD2. The V segment lost 0 bases and the J segment 5 bases; nucleotides outside the gene matches: 10. The germline gives CDR1 SGHRS, CDR2 YFSETQ. The CDR3 sequence is 17 residues long.

The table lists this clonotype with a few counts. The rearrangement uses TRBV12-3 or TRBV12-4 and TRBJ2-7; TRBD2 agrees at 8 bases. The CDR3 sequence is 14 residues long. V shed 7 bases and J 5 bases; nucleotides not matched to a gene: 10. CDR3 in amino acids: CASTYSGTFNEQYF. The CDR3 DNA follows: TGTGCCAGCACTTATAGCGGGACTTTTAACGAGCAGTACTTC.

There are a few counts of this clonotype. The chain is built from TRBV3-1 and TRBJ2-1; D possibly corresponds to TRBD2 (6 bases). This CDR3 spans 15 amino acids. The V gene lost 1 base and the J gene lost 2 bases, with 9 bases spanning the gap. Looked up from germline, CDR1 is LGHDT and CDR2 is YNNKEL (reference sequence). CDR3 DNA: TGTGCCAGCAGCCAAGCGGGACTCACCTACAATGAGCAGTTCTTC. Translation: CASSQAGLTYNEQFF.

The chain uses TRBV9 and TRBJ2-3; D not resolved. V was trimmed by 3 bases and J by 5 bases, leaving 13 bases between them. The CDR3 loop spans 14 amino acids. Germline CDR1 SGDLS, CDR2 YYNGEE. CDR3 sequence reads: CASSAQILGDTQYF. The CDR3 bases are TGTGCCAGCAGCGCCCAGATCTTAGGAGATACGCAGTATTTT.

The chain links TRBV5-6 to TRBJ2-1; the D gene is possibly TRBD2 (5 bases). Looked up from germline, CDR1 is SGHDT and CDR2 is YYEEEE. The CDR3 covers 16 residues. Trimming removed 4 bases at V and 3 bases at J, with 17 bases between. The CDR3 here is CASSPLITSVYNEQFF. CDR3 DNA sequence: TGTGCCAGCAGCCCGTTAATTACTAGTGTCTACAATGAGCAGTTCTTC.

This chain connects TRBV28 to TRBJ1-5, with TRBD1 as a possible D gene (6 bases). This CDR3 contains 15 residues. The germline V gene has CDR1 MDHEN and CDR2 SYDVKM. V was clipped by 1 base and J by 2 bases, with 9 bases between them. CDR3 region: CASSLYRDGNQPQHF. The CDR3 nucleotides are TGTGCCAGCAGTTTATACAGGGATGGCAATCAGCCCCAGCATTTT.

The chain has TRBV2 and TRBJ1-5; D not resolved. The germline V gene encodes CDR1 SNHLY and CDR2 FYNNEI. V was trimmed by 5 bases and J by 3 bases, leaving 11 bases between them. The CDR3 extends over 14 amino acids. The CDR3 is CASSTDGANQPQHF. CDR3 DNA sequence: TGTGCCAGCAGTACGGACGGAGCCAATCAGCCCCAGCATTTT.

There are a few counts of this clonotype. The chain uses TRBV18 and TRBJ2-2; D may match TRBD1 or TRBD2 (5 bases each). CDR1 is KGHSH and CDR2 is LQKENI in the germline V gene. V was cut by 2 bases and J by 2 bases, with 6 bases left in between. The CDR3 runs 14 residues. The CDR3 sequence is CASSPGGNTGELFF. CDR3 DNA sequence: TGTGCCAGCTCACCAGGGGGAAACACCGGGGAGCTGTTTTTT.

This clonotype was picked up a small number of times. The chain combines TRBV7-9 with TRBJ2-3; D uncertain. CDR3 length: 11 amino acids. Germline CDR1 is SEHNR and CDR2 is FQNEAQ (reference sequence). Trimming removed 5 bases from V and 6 bases from J, with 6 bases in between. The CDR3 sequence is CASSEYDTQYF. The CDR3 nucleotides are TGTGCCAGCAGCGAGTACGATACGCAGTATTTT.

V is TRBV5-6 and J is TRBJ1-5; D is perhaps TRBD1 (5 bases). The CDR3 runs 16 residues. V lost 4 bases to trimming and J lost 1 base, with 15 bases between them. Germline CDR1 reads SGHDT; CDR2 reads YYEEEE. CDR3 protein: CASSRRRGVSNQPQHF. Written as DNA, the CDR3 is TGTGCCAGCAGCCGGAGGCGGGGGGTGAGCAATCAGCCCCAGCATTTT.

The chain couples TRBV6-8 to TRBJ2-2; D remains ambiguous. Germline V lookup: CDR1 MNHGY, CDR2 SAAAGT. V gave up 8 bases and J gave up 1 base, with 29 bases separating them. The CDR3 spans 20 residues. The CDR3 sequence: CASVGPQTDDFSENTGELFF. Written as DNA, the CDR3 is TGTGCCAGCGTGGGTCCTCAGACGGATGACTTCTCGGAGAACACCGGGGAGCTGTTTTTT.

This chain connects TRBV12-3 or TRBV12-4 to TRBJ2-5; 7 bases align to TRBD1. This CDR3 has 13 amino acids. J gave up 3 bases and V 5 bases, and 3 bases lay outside the gene matches. The CDR3 here is CASSRTGKETQYF. The CDR3 coding sequence is TGTGCCAGCAGTAGGACAGGCAAAGAGACCCAGTACTTC.

The chain has TRBV4-2 and TRBJ2-1; 9 positions agree with TRBD2. This CDR3 is built from 18 residues. Per the germline V gene, CDR1 is LGHNA and CDR2 is YNFKEQ. V shed 3 bases, J shed 3 bases, and the junction held 12 bases outside the gene matches. CDR3 sequence: CASSHSDPTSGIYNEQFF. For the CDR3, the DNA is TGTGCCAGCAGCCATTCCGACCCGACTAGCGGAATCTACAATGAGCAGTTCTTC.

This clonotype occurred a few times. The chain employs TRBV24-1 and TRBJ1-5; D ambiguous. Germline values: CDR1 KGHDR, CDR2 SFDVKD. The CDR3 consists of 13 residues. Trimming cost V 3 bases and J 5 bases, with 7 bases left between them. CDR3 bases: TGTGCCACCAGTGATAAGGGCGATCAGCCCCAGCATTTT. Translated: CATSDKGDQPQHF.

The chain couples TRBV7-3 to TRBJ1-1; no clear D. Germline CDR1 reads SGHTA; CDR2 reads FQGTGA. The CDR3 has 16 amino acids. The germline V and J ends were trimmed by 3 bases and 1 base, with 15 bases remaining between them. The CDR3 coding sequence is TGTGCCAGCAGCTTGGTAGCCTCGAACCCGAACACTGAAGCTTTCTTT. This encodes CASSLVASNPNTEAFF.

The chain is built from TRBV7-9 and TRBJ1-4; TRBD1 is a possible D gene (5 bases). V was cut by 7 bases and J by 7 bases, with 19 bases left in between. Germline loops: CDR1 SEHNR, CDR2 FQNEAQ (reference sequence). The CDR3 loop spans 15 amino acids. This CDR3 is CASTPFRGAVEKLFF. DNA of the CDR3: TGTGCCAGCACCCCATTTAGAGGGGCAGTTGAAAAACTGTTTTTT.

V gene TRBV6-1 combines with J gene TRBJ2-1, with a tentative D call TRBD2 (5 bases). The J call may be wrong; the DNA end is better matched by TRBJ2-7. Germline CDR1 reads MNHNS; CDR2 reads SASEGT. The CDR3 runs 15 residues. The chain's CDR3 is CASRELVLSYNEQYF. In nucleotides, the CDR3 is TGTGCCAGCAGGGAACTAGTGTTGTCCTACAATGAGCAGTACTTC.

This clonotype has more than one count but fewer than ten. CDR3 sequence reads: CASSQDFITDTQYF. The CDR3 DNA is TGTGCCAGCAGCCAGGACTTCATCACAGATACGCAGTATTTT. The chain is built from TRBV3-1 and TRBJ2-3; tentatively, D is TRBD2 (5 bases). Trimming cost V 3 bases and J 2 bases, with 9 bases left between them. Germline assignment: CDR1 LGHDT and CDR2 YNNKEL (reference sequence). This CDR3 is 14 amino acids long.